The entry below describes one T cell receptor beta chain. The sample belongs to a study of blood T cell repertoires in COVID-19. The overall study: From T cells, B-cell-depleted T cells, or PBMCs came the material, which was cDNA or gDNA.

Enrollees, about 18 to 90 years old, lived in 20 to 25 US areas. In the study's own analysis: Nucleated cell number was recorded as an estimate derived from reference gene primer amplification. Assay used: immunoSEQ multiplex PCR; TCRdb lists only in-frame clones, some missing. V and J calls and clone size follow that table, whereas D and trimming were derived from the DNA. This sample has 350,000 to 450,000 clones, with about 88% found just once. Specimen: PBMCs or T cells enriched from blood (not recorded which). This clonotype originated in a woman between 18 and 30 years old who had been exposed to COVID-19.

The CDR3 spells CSASRWQEAYNSPLHF. For the CDR3, the DNA is TGCAGTGCTAGTAGATGGCAGGAGGCCTATAATTCACCCCTCCACTTT. This chain connects TRBV20-1 to TRBJ1-6; D call uncertain. Trimming cost V 3 bases and J 2 bases, with 14 bases left between them. From germline, CDR1 is DFQATT and CDR2 SNEGSKA (reference sequence). The CDR3 covers 16 residues.